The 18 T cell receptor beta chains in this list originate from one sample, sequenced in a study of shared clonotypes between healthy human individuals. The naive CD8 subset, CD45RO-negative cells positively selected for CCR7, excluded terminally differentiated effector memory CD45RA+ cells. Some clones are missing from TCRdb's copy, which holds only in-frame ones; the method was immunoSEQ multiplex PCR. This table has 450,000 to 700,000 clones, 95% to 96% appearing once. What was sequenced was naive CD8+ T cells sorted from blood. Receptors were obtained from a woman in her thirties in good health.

CDR3 nucleotides: TGCAGCGTTGTTATCTCCGGGGAGCTGTTTTTT. Its translation is CSVVISGELFF. The V and J genes are TRBV29-1 and TRBJ2-2; no clear D. Germline values: CDR1 SQVTM, CDR2 ANQGSEA. The V and J ends lost 4 bases and 6 bases respectively, with 6 bases between them. The CDR3 extends over 11 amino acids.

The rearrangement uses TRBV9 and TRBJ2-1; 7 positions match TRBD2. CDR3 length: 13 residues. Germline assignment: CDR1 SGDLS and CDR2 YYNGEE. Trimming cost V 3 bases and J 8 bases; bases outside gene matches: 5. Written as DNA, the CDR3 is TGTGCCAGCAGCGAAGCGGGAAGGCATGAGCAGTTCTTC. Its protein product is CASSEAGRHEQFF.

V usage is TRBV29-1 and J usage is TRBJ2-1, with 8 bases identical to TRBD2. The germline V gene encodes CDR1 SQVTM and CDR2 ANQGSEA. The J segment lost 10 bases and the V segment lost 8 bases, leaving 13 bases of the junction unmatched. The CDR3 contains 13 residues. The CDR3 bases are TGCAGCACCCGGACGGTCGGGAGGGTAGAGCAGTTCTTC. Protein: CSTRTVGRVEQFF.

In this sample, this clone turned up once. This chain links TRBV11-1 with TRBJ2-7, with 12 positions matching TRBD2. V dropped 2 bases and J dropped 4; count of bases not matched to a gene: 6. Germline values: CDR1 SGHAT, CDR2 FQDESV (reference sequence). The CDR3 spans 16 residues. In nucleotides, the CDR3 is TGTGCCAGCAGCTTACTAGCGGGAGGGCTGGATTACGAGCAGTACTTC. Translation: CASSLLAGGLDYEQYF.

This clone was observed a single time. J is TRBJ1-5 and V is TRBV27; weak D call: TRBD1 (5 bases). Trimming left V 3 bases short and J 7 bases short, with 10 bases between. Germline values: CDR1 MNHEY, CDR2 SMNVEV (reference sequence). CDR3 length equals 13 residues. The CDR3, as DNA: TGTGCCAGCAGTTTCGGGACGAGGCAGCCCCAGCATTTT. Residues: CASSFGTRQPQHF.

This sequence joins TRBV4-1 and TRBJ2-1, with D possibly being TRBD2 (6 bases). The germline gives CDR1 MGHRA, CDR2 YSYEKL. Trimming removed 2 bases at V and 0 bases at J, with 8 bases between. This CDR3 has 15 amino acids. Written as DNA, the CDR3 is TGCGCCAGCAGCCAAACCGGGAGCTCCTACAATGAGCAGTTCTTC. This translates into CASSQTGSSYNEQFF.

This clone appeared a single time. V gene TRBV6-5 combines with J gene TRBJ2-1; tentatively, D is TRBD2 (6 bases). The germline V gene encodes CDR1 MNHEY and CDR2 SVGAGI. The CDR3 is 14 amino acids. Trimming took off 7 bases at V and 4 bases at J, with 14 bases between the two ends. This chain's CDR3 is CASNGAGRYNEQFF. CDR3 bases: TGTGCCAGCAATGGCGCGGGACGATACAATGAGCAGTTCTTC.

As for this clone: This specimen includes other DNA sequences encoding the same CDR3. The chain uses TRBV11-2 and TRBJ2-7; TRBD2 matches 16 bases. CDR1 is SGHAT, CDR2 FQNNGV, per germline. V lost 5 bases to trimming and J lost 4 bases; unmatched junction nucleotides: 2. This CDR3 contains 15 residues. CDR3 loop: CASSGTSGRVYEQYF. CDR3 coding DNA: TGTGCCAGCAGCGGGACTAGCGGGAGGGTTTACGAGCAGTACTTC.

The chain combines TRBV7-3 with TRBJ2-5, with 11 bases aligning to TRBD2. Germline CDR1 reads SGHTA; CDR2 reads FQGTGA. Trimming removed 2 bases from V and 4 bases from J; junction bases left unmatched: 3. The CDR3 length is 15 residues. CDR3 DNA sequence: TGTGCCAGCAGCTTACGTCTAGCGGGAGGAGAGACCCAGTACTTC. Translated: CASSLRLAGGETQYF.

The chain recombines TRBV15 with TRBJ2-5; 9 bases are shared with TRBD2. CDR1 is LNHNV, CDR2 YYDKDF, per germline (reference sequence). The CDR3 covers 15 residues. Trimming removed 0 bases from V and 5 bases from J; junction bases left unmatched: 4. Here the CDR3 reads CATSREGSGSETQYF. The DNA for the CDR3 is TGTGCCACCAGCAGAGAAGGTAGCGGGAGTGAGACCCAGTACTTC.

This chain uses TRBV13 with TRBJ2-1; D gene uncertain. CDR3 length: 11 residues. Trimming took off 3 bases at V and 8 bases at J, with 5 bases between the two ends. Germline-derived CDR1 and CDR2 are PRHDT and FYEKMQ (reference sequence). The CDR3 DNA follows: TGTGCCAGCAGCTTTGCCCATGAGCAGTTCTTC. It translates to CASSFAHEQFF.

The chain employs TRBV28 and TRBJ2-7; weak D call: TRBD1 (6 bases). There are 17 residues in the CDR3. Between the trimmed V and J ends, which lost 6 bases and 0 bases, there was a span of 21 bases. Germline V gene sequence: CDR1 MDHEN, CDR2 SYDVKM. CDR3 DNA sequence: TGTGCCAGCAGACAGGGTATTCTTGAGATAAGCTCCTACGAGCAGTACTTC. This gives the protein CASRQGILEISSYEQYF.

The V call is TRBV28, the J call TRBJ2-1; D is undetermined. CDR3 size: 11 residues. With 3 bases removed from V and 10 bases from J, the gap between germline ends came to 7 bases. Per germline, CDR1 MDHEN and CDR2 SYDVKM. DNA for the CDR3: TGTGCCAGCAGTTTTGGAAGGGAGCAGTTCTTC. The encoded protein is CASSFGREQFF.

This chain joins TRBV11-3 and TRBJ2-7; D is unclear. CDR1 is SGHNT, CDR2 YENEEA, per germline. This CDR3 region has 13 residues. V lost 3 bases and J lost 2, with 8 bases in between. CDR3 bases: TGTGCCAGCAGCTTTGGGCCAACCTACGAGCAGTACTTC. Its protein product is CASSFGPTYEQYF.

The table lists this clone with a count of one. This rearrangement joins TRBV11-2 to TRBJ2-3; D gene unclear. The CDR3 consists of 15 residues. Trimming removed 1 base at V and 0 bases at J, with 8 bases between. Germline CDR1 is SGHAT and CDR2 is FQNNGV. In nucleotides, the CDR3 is TGTGCCAGCAGCTTAGGCTCAGCAAGCACAGATACGCAGTATTTT. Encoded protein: CASSLGSASTDTQYF.

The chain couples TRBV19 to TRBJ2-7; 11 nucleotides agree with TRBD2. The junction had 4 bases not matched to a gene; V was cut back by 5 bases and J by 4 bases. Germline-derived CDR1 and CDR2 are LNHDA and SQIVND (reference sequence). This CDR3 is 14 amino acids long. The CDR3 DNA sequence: TGTGCCAGTAGTGCGGCTAGCGGGAGGTACGAGCAGTACTTC. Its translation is CASSAASGRYEQYF.

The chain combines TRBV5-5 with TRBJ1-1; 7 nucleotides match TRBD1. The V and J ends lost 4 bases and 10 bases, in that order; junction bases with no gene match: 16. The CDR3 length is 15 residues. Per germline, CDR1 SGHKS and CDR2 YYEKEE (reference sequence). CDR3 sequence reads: CASSNLDAGQILAFF. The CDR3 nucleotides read TGTGCCAGCAGCAACCTCGATGCGGGACAGATATTAGCTTTCTTT.

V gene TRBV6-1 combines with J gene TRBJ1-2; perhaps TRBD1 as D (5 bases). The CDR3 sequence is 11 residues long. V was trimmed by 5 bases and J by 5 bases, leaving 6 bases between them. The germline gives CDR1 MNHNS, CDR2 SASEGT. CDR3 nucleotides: TGTGCCAGCAGTTGGGGGTATGGCTACACCTTC. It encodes CASSWGYGYTF.